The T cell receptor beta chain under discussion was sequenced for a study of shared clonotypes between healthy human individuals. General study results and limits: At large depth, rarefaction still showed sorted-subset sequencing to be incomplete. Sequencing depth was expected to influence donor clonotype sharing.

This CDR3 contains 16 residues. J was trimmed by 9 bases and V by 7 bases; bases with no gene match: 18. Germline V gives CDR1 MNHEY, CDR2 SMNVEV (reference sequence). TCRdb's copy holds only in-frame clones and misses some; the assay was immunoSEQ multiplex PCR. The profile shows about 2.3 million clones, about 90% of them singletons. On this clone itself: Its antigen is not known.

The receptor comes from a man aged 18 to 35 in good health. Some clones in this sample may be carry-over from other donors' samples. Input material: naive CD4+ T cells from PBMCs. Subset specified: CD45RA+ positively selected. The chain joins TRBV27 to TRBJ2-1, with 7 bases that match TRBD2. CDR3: CASNFRFGGSSGEQFF. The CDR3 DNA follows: TGTGCCAGCAATTTTAGATTCGGCGGGAGTAGCGGTGAGCAGTTCTTC.